Each of the 15 T cell receptor beta chains below was sequenced from the same sample in a study of T cells after yellow fever vaccination. TCRdb reprocessed the 5' RACE reads with MiXCR, giving one entry per CDR3 protein. The sample carries around 26,000 distinct CDR3 sequences, 3% to 4% recorded once. The source material was PBMCs, either bulk or a sorted T-cell subset (CD4+, CD8+, memory, or dextramer-sorted; not recorded which), sampled roughly 45 days after the first yellow fever vaccination. These receptor sequences come from a man younger than 30 who received the YFV17D yellow fever vaccine.

In its sample, this clonotype was seen many times. This chain uses TRBV5-1 with TRBJ2-3, with TRBD1 matching 10 bases. Germline-derived CDR1 and CDR2 are SGHRS and YFSETQ. V lost 4 bases to trimming and J lost 4 bases; unmatched junction nucleotides: 9. The CDR3 sequence is 16 residues long. The CDR3, as DNA: TGCGCCAGCAGCCTGACAGGGGGCCAGGGATCAGATACGCAGTATTTT. Amino acid sequence: CASSLTGGQGSDTQYF.

This clonotype was picked up many times. The chain uses TRBV25-1 and TRBJ2-1; TRBD2 might be the D (5 bases). Germline-derived CDR1 and CDR2 are MGHDK and SYGVNS. The V end lost 7 bases, the J end lost 3 bases, and 16 bases lay between the germline ends. The CDR3 runs 15 residues. CDR3 residues: CASNPLSGNYNEQFF. CDR3 DNA: TGTGCCAGCAATCCTCTTTCCGGGAACTACAATGAGCAGTTCTTC.

This clonotype was seen repeatedly, ten times or more. The chain recombines TRBV18 with TRBJ1-1; no firm D call. The germline gives CDR1 KGHSH, CDR2 LQKENI. The CDR3 extends over 15 amino acids. V was cut by 4 bases and J by 5 bases, with 17 bases left in between. CDR3 region: CASSLDGPGQTEAFF. The CDR3 DNA follows: TGTGCCAGCTCACTTGATGGGCCAGGTCAGACTGAAGCTTTCTTT.

This clonotype was seen many times. The chain carries TRBV6-4 and TRBJ1-1; D remains ambiguous. The CDR3 covers 15 residues. Trimming took off 2 bases at V and 0 bases at J, with 10 bases between the two ends. Germline CDR1 and CDR2: MRHNA and SNTAGT. CDR3 bases: TGTGCCAGCAGTGACCCGGGAAGTATGAACACTGAAGCTTTCTTT. Translation: CASSDPGSMNTEAFF.

The chain employs TRBV5-4 and TRBJ1-5; the D is unclear. Germline V lookup: CDR1 SGHNT, CDR2 YYREEE (reference sequence). V lost 1 base to trimming and J lost 4 bases, with 9 bases between them. The CDR3 loop spans 14 amino acids. The CDR3 reads CASSLSGVNQPQHF. The CDR3 bases are TGTGCCAGCAGCTTGTCCGGGGTAAATCAGCCCCAGCATTTT.

This clonotype was seen repeatedly, ten times or more. The chain combines TRBV5-1 with TRBJ2-3; weak D call: TRBD1 (5 bases). CDR3 length equals 15 residues. V was clipped by 0 bases and J by 2 bases, with 10 bases between them. CDR1 is SGHRS and CDR2 is YFSETQ in the germline V gene. CDR3 coding DNA: TGCGCCAGCAGCTTGGGGGCGACAGACACAGATACGCAGTATTTT. Translated: CASSLGATDTDTQYF.

This clonotype came up many times. The chain carries TRBV4-2 and TRBJ1-5, with D tentatively TRBD1 (6 bases). From germline, CDR1 is LGHNA and CDR2 YNFKEQ. Trimming left V 3 bases short and J 6 bases short, with 21 bases between. This CDR3 contains 17 residues. The chain's CDR3 is CASSHNMKGGPGQPQHF. CDR3 DNA sequence: TGTGCCAGCAGCCATAACATGAAGGGGGGGCCGGGTCAGCCCCAGCATTTT.

In its sample, this clonotype was seen many times. The chain combines TRBV18 with TRBJ2-7; D not resolved. Trimming stripped 3 bases from V and 6 bases from J, with 12 bases between. Germline CDR1 KGHSH, CDR2 LQKENI. The CDR3 has 13 residues. The CDR3: CASSPTGRSEQYV. The DNA of the CDR3 is TGTGCCAGCTCACCTACCGGCCGTAGCGAGCAGTACGTC.

This clonotype was detected many times. The genes are TRBV6-1 and TRBJ2-1; D is tentatively TRBD1 or TRBD2 (5 bases each). CDR3 length equals 15 residues. The V end lost 4 bases, the J end lost 7 bases, and 17 bases lay between the germline ends. Germline V CDR1 and CDR2: MNHNS, SASEGT. DNA for the CDR3: TGTGCCAGCAGTGCCCCCGGGACGGGTAGGAATGAGCAGTTCTTC. Its protein product is CASSAPGTGRNEQFF.

This clonotype was recorded many times. V gene TRBV21-1 combines with J gene TRBJ1-6; the D segment call TRBD1 is taken from the table without a DNA check. TRBV21-1 is an annotated pseudogene. The CDR3 is 16 amino acids. Here the CDR3 DNA reads TGTGCCAGCAGCCTGTTCCGGGATTCCTTTTTTTCACCCCTCCACTTT. The encoded protein is CASSLFRDSFFSPLHF.

The table lists this clonotype with many counts. This chain joins TRBV20-1 and TRBJ1-1; TRBD1 aligns across 8 bases. CDR1 DFQATT and CDR2 SNEGSKA come from the germline V gene (reference sequence). The CDR3 covers 14 residues. V lost 0 bases, J lost 5 bases, and 5 bases stayed unmatched. The CDR3 DNA reads as TGCAGTGCTAGAGAACGGACAGGGAGGACTGAAGCTTTCTTT. Protein: CSARERTGRTEAFF.

In this sample, this clonotype turned up many times. The chain employs TRBV5-1 and TRBJ2-3, with D possibly called TRBD1 or TRBD2 (5 bases each). Trimming stripped 7 bases from V and 1 base from J, with 16 bases between. From germline, CDR1 is SGHRS and CDR2 YFSETQ. The CDR3 has 15 residues. The CDR3 loop reads CASGEGQGGTDTQYF. CDR3 DNA sequence: TGCGCCAGCGGCGAAGGGCAGGGAGGCACAGATACGCAGTATTTT. The variable domain in full, with the rest retrieved from reference TRBV5-1 and TRBJ2-3, is KAGVTQTPRYLIKTRGQQVTLSCSPISGHRSVSWYQQTPGQGLQFLFEYFSETQRNKGNFPGRFSGRQFSNSRSEMNVSTLELGDSALYLCASGEGQGGTDTQYFGPGTRLTVL.

This clonotype was recorded many times. This chain uses TRBV12-3 or TRBV12-4 with TRBJ2-3, with D perhaps matching TRBD2 (5 bases). V lost 6 bases, J lost 0 bases, and 16 bases lay in between. This CDR3 region has 16 residues. The CDR3 nucleotides read TGTGCCAGCAGCCCTGAGGGCTGGCAGAGCACAGATACGCAGTATTTT. Translation gives CASSPEGWQSTDTQYF.

The V and J genes are TRBV18 and TRBJ2-7, with D unclear. Looked up from germline, CDR1 is KGHSH and CDR2 is LQKENI. This CDR3 contains 11 residues. V lost 5 bases and J 7 bases, leaving 9 bases between the germline ends. The CDR3 nucleotides are TGTGCCAGCTCAGAAACCGCTGAGCAGTACTTC. Protein: CASSETAEQYF.

This clonotype was observed at least ten times. This sequence joins TRBV20-1 and TRBJ1-4; D might be TRBD1 (5 bases). Germline lookup yields CDR1 DFQATT and CDR2 SNEGSKA (reference sequence). With 2 bases removed from V and 6 bases from J, the gap between germline ends came to 13 bases. The CDR3 is made up of 14 amino acids. The chain's CDR3 is CSARSGQADEKLFF. CDR3 DNA: TGCAGTGCTAGATCGGGGCAGGCTGATGAAAAACTGTTTTTT.